In this sample, the clone carrying this T cell receptor beta chain turned up many times. The antigen is unknown. This sample is drawn from a study of T cells after yellow fever vaccination. In the study overall: Preparation of fractions with low cell numbers was performed using SMART-Seq v4 Ultra Low Input. Study-wide results and caveats: Among all clonotypes, a small share was observed in both CD4 and CD8 compartments. Within FACS-sorted repertoires, abundant clonotypes contaminating from the bulk population could be present.

MiXCR, applied by TCRdb to the 5' RACE reads, yields one record per CDR3 protein. The table shows 300,000 to 350,000 distinct CDR3 sequences, with around 4.1% occurring only once. Germline assignment: CDR1 DFQATT and CDR2 SNEGSKA (reference sequence). The CDR3 consists of 13 residues. V shed 6 bases and J shed 4 bases, with 14 bases lying between them. The receptor comes from a man aged 18 to 35 who received the YFV17D yellow fever vaccine. This chain uses TRBV20-1 with TRBJ2-3; tentative D call: TRBD1 (6 bases). The sequences come from PBMCs, collected 5 days after the yellow fever booster vaccination. DNA of the CDR3: TGCAGTGCAGGGGGACGTCCCCCAGATACGCAGTATTTT. It translates to CSAGGRPPDTQYF.